Below, one T cell receptor (beta chain) is given with its context. Its antigen is undetermined. The record originates from a study of cytomegalovirus exposure and HLA in healthy donors. General study findings and limits: Clonal expansion was found to be greater in HLA-associated TCR beta chains than in equally common others in a later analysis. Among donors in an Asian-associated ancestry cluster, a later analysis reportedly found fewer N-insertions than the roughly 730-donor mean. A highly shared variant cluster was judged a likely technical artifact.

It was with 60 Vbeta and 13 Jbeta primers that the PCR ran. Sequenced by immunoSEQ multiplex PCR; TCRdb stores in-frame clones only, minus some. The profile shows 110,000 to 150,000 clones, around three quarters of them singletons. CDR1 and CDR2 (germline): MDHEN, SYDVKM. The CDR3 is 14 amino acids. V was clipped by 7 bases and J by 5 bases; unmatched bases: 7. The V gene is TRBV28, the J gene TRBJ2-3; 9 bases align to TRBD1. The specimen was PBMCs. The TCR sequence derives from an older woman in good health and CMV-seropositive. This chain's CDR3 is CASKQGAVQDTQYF. For the CDR3, the DNA is TGTGCCAGCAAACAGGGGGCGGTACAAGATACGCAGTATTTT.